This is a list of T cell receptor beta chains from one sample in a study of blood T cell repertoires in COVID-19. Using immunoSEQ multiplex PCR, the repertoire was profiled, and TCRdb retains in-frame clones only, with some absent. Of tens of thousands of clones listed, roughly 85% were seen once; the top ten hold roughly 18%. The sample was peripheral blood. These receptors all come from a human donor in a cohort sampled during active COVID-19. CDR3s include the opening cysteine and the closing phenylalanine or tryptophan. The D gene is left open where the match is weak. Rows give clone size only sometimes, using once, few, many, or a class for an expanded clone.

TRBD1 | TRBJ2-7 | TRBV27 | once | CASSLQGASSEQYF | TGTGCCAGCAGTTTACAGGGGGCGTCTTCCGAGCAGTACTTC
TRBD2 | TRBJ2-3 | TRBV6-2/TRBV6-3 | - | CASSKLADTDTQYF | TGTGCCAGCAGTAAACTAGCGGACACAGATACGCAGTATTTT
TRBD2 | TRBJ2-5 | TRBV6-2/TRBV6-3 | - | CASSPGRTSGGETQYF | TGTGCCAGCAGTCCGGGCAGGACTAGCGGGGGAGAGACCCAGTACTTC
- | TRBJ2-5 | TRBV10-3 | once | CAINREAQETQYF | TGTGCCATCAACAGGGAAGCGCAAGAGACCCAGTACTTC
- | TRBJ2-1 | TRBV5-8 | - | CASSLGGWYGSYNEQFF | TGTGCCAGCAGCTTGGGCGGGTGGTACGGCTCCTACAATGAGCAGTTCTTC
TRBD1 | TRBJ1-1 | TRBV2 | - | CASSLQGATNTEAFF | TGTGCCAGCTCCTTACAGGGGGCAACAAACACTGAAGCTTTCTTT
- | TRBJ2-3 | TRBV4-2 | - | CASSPTEADTQYF | TGTGCCAGCAGCCCGACAGAGGCAGATACGCAGTATTTT
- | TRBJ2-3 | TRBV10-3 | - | CAISAQLTSTDTQYF | TGTGCCATCAGTGCGCAACTAACTAGCACAGATACGCAGTATTTT
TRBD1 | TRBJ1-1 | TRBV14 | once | CASSQGKKGAGTEAFF | TGTGCCAGCAGCCAAGGCAAAAAGGGGGCAGGGACTGAAGCTTTCTTT
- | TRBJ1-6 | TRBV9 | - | CASRGGAHDDNSPLHF | TGTGCCAGCAGAGGTGGGGCCCACGATGATAATTCACCCCTCCACTTT
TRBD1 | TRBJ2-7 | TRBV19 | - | CASSFSRGYEQYF | TGTGCCAGTAGCTTTTCCAGGGGGTACGAGCAGTACTTC
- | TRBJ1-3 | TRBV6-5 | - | CASRWDSSSGNTIYF | TGTGCCAGCAGATGGGACTCCAGCTCTGGAAACACCATATATTTT
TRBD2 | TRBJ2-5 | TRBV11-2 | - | CASSLSGGVQETQYF | TGTGCCAGCAGCTTAAGCGGGGGAGTACAAGAGACCCAGTACTTC
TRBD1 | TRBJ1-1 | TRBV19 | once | CASMDRPYTEAFF | TGTGCCAGTATGGACAGGCCCTACACTGAAGCTTTCTTT
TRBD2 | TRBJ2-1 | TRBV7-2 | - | CASSAGGGYNEQFF | TGTGCCAGCAGCGCGGGGGGGGGCTACAATGAGCAGTTCTTC
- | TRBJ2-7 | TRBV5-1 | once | CASGEGGILTYEQYF | TGCGCCAGCGGCGAGGGCGGGATCTTAACCTACGAGCAGTACTTC
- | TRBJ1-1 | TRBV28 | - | CASKVGGVNTEAFF | TGTGCCAGCAAAGTCGGAGGGGTGAACACTGAAGCTTTCTTT
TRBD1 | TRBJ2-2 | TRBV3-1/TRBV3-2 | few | CASSQDPDRESGELFF | TGTGCCAGCAGCCAAGATCCGGACAGGGAATCCGGGGAGCTGTTTTTT
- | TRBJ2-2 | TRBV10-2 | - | CASKGLANTGELFF | TGCGCCAGCAAGGGGCTAGCGAACACCGGGGAGCTGTTTTTT
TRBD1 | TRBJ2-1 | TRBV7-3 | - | CASSLTGTGTYNEQFF | TGTGCCAGCAGCTTAACGGGGACAGGGACCTACAATGAGCAGTTCTTC
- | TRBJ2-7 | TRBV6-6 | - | CASRDGSSYEQYF | TGTGCCAGCAGAGACGGGTCCTCCTACGAGCAGTACTTC
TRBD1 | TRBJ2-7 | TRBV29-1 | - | CSACAGTGPYEQYF | TGCAGCGCCTGCGCCGGGACAGGACCCTACGAGCAGTACTTC
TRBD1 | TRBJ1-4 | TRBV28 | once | CAARGPANEKLFF | TGTGCCGCTAGGGGGCCGGCTAATGAAAAACTGTTTTTT
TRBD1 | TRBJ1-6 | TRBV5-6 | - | CASSGDRANSPLHF | TGTGCCAGCAGCGGGGACAGGGCCAATTCACCCCTCCACTTT
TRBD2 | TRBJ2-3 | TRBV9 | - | CASSVNRGDKDTQYF | TGTGCCAGCAGCGTAAACCGGGGGGATAAAGATACGCAGTATTTT
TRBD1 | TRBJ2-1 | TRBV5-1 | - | CASSWDRANNEQFF | TGCGCCAGCAGCTGGGACAGGGCCAACAATGAGCAGTTCTTC
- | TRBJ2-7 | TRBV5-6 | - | CASSLARVYEQYF | TGTGCCAGCAGCTTGGCGCGTGTCTACGAGCAGTACTTC
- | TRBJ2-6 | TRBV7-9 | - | CASSLATDSGANVLTF | TGTGCCAGCAGCTTAGCTACAGACTCTGGGGCCAACGTCCTGACTTTC
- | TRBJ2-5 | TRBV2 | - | CASSEQGSRQETQYF | TGTGCCAGCAGTGAACAGGGATCCCGCCAAGAGACCCAGTACTTC
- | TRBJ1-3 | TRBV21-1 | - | CASSTTGGESRPGNTIYF | TGTGCCAGCAGCACGACAGGGGGCGAGTCTCGTCCTGGAAACACCATATATTTT
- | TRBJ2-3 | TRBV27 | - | CASTPGRTDTQYF | TGTGCCAGCACCCCAGGGCGCACAGATACGCAGTATTTT
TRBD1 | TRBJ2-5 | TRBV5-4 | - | CASSPGGRGETQYF | TGTGCCAGCAGCCCAGGGGGCCGAGGAGAGACCCAGTACTTC
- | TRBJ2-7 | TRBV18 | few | CASSMDTQGNEQYF | TGTGCCAGCTCAATGGATACACAGGGAAACGAGCAGTACTTC
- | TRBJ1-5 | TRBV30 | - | CAWSVAGQPQHF | TGTGCCTGGAGTGTGGCGGGGCAGCCCCAGCATTTT